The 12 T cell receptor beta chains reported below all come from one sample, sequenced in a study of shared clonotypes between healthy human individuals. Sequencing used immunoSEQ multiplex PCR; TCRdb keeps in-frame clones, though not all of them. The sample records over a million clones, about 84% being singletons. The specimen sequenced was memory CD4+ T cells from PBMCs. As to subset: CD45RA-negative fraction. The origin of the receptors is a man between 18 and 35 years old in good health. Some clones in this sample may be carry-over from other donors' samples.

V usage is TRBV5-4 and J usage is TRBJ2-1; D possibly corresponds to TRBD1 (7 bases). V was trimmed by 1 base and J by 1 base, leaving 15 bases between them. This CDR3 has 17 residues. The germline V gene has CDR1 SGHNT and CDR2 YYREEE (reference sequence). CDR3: CASSLPSGGRSYNEQFF. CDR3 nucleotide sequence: TGTGCCAGCAGCTTGCCCTCAGGGGGGAGATCCTACAATGAGCAGTTCTTC.

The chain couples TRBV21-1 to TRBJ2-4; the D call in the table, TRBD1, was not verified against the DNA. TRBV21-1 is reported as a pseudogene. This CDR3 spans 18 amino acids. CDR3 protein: CASSKARGDRGRADIQYF. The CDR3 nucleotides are TGTGCCAGCAGCAAAGCGCGGGGGGACAGGGGGCGAGCGGACATTCAGTACTTC.

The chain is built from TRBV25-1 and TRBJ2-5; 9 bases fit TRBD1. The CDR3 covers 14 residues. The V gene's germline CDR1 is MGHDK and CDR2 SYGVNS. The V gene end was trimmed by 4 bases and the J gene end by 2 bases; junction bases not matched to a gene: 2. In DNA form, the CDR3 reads TGTGCCAGCAGTGCGGACAGGGGTCAAGAGACCCAGTACTTC. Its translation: CASSADRGQETQYF.

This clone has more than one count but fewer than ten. Here the CDR3 reads CASSSPTGNQGKLFF. CDR3 sequence (DNA): TGTGCCAGCAGCTCTCCGACGGGTAATCAAGGAAAACTGTTTTTT. The gene calls are TRBV7-2 and TRBJ1-4; D unresolved. Germline-derived CDR1 and CDR2 are SGHTA and FQGNSA. The CDR3 loop spans 15 amino acids. V gave up 4 bases and J gave up 10 bases, with 19 bases separating them.

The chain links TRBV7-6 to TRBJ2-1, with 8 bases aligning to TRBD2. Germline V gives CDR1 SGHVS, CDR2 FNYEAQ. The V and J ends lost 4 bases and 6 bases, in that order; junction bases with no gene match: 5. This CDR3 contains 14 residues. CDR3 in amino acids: CASSWGSGANEQFF. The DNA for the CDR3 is TGTGCCAGCAGCTGGGGTAGCGGGGCCAATGAGCAGTTCTTC.

The CDR3 is CASSRADSYEQYF. The CDR3 DNA reads TGTGCCAGTAGTAGGGCCGACTCCTACGAGCAGTACTTC. This sequence joins TRBV19 and TRBJ2-7; D is ambiguous. The germline CDR1 and CDR2 sequences are LNHDA and SQIVND (reference sequence). CDR3 length: 13 amino acids. V gave up 4 bases and J gave up 0 bases, with 7 bases separating them.

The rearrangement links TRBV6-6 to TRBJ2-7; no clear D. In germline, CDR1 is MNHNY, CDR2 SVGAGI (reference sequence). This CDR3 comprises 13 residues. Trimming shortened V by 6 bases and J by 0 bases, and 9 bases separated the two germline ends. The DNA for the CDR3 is TGTGCCAGCAGGGGTTACAGCTCCTACGAGCAGTACTTC. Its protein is CASRGYSSYEQYF.

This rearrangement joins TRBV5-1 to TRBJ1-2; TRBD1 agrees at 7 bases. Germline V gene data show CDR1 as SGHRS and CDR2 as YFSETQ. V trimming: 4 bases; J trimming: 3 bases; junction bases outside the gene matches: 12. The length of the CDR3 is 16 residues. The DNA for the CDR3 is TGCGCCAGCAGCCCCAATACACAGGGGTCCCACTATGGCTACACCTTC. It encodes CASSPNTQGSHYGYTF.

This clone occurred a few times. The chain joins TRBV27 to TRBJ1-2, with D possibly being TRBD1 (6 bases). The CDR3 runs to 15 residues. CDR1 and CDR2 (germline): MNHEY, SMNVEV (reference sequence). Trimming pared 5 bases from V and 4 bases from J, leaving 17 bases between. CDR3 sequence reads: CASSPSTGRGYGYTF. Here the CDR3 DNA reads TGTGCCAGCAGTCCATCCACCGGCAGGGGCTATGGCTACACCTTC.

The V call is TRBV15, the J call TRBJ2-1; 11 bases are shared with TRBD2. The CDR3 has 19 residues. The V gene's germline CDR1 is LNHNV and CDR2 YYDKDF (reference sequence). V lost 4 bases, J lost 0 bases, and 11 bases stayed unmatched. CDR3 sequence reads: CATSTRLTSGTPSYNEQFF. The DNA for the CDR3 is TGTGCCACCAGCACTCGACTGACTAGCGGGACGCCCTCCTACAATGAGCAGTTCTTC. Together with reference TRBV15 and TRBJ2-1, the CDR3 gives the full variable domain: DAMVIQNPRYQVTQFGKPVTLSCSQTLNHNVMYWYQQKSSQAPKLLFHYYDKDFNNEADTPDNFQSRRPNTSFCFLDIRSPGLGDTAMYLCATSTRLTSGTPSYNEQFFGPGTRLTVL.

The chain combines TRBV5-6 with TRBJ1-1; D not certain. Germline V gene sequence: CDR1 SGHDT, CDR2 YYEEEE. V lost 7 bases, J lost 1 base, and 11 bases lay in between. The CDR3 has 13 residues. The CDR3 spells CASGLFGNTEAFF. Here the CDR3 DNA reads TGTGCCAGCGGACTTTTCGGGAACACTGAAGCTTTCTTT.

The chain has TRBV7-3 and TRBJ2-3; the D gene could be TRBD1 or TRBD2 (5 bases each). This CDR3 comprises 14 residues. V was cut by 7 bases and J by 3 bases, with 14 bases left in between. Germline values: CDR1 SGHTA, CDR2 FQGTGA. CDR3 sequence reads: CASKSGLATDTQYF. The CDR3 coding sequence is TGTGCCAGCAAGTCGGGGCTAGCAACAGATACGCAGTATTTT.